The sample holds one count of the clone carrying this TCR beta chain. This sample stems from a study of blood T cell repertoires in COVID-19. Across the whole study: Samples came from the United States, Italy and Spain, spanning acute and convalescent COVID-19. T cells, B-cell-depleted T cells, or PBMCs supplied cDNA or gDNA.

Per the original data handling: Amplifying reference gene primers gave estimates of nucleated cell counts. Clones were sequenced by immunoSEQ multiplex PCR, and TCRdb holds only the in-frame ones, with some missing. That table gives V, J and clone size, and the DNA gave D and trimming. The sample shows about 84,000 clones, 70% to 80% of them seen only once. The sample taken for sequencing was peripheral blood. This TCR derives from a man between 45 and 60 years old with active or convalescent COVID-19.

The CDR3 here is CASSYSRGANVLTF. The CDR3 DNA reads TGTGCCAGCAGTTACTCGAGAGGGGCCAACGTCCTGACTTTC. The chain has TRBV6-5 and TRBJ2-6; D unresolved. Trimming took off 0 bases at V and 4 bases at J, with 4 bases between the two ends. Germline lookup yields CDR1 MNHEY and CDR2 SVGAGI. The length of the CDR3 is 14 residues.